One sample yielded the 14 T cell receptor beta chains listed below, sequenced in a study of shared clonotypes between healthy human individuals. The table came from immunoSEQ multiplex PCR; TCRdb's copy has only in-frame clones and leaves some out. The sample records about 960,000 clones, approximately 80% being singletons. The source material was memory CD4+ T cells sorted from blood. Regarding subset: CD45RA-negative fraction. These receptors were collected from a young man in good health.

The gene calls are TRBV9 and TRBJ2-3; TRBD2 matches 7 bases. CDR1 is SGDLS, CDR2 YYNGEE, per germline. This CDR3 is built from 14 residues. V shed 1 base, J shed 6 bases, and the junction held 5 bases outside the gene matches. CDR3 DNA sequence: TGTGCCAGCAGCGTAAGGGACTACGCTGATACGCAGTATTTT. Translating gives CASSVRDYADTQYF.

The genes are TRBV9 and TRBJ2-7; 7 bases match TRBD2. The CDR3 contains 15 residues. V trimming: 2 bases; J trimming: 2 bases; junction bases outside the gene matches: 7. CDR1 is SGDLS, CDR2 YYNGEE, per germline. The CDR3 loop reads CASSVSSGIPYEQYF. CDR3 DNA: TGTGCCAGCAGCGTTTCTAGCGGCATCCCCTACGAGCAGTACTTC.

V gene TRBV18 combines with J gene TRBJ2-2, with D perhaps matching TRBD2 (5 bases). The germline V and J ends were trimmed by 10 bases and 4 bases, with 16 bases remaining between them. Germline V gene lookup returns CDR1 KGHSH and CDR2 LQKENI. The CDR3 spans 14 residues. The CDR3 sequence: CATYPSFGTGELFF. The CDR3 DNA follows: TGTGCCACCTACCCTAGCTTCGGCACCGGGGAGCTGTTTTTT.

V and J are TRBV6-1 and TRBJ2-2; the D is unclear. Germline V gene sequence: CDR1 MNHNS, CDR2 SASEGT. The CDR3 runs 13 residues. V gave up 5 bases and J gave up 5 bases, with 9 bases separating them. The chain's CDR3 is CASSWTATGELFF. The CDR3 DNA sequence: TGTGCCAGCAGTTGGACGGCGACCGGGGAGCTGTTTTTT.

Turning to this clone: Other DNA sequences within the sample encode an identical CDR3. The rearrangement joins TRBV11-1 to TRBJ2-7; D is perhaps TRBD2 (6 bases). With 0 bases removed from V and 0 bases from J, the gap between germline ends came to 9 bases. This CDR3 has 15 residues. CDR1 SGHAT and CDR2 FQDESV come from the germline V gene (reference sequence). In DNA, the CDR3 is TGTGCCAGCAGCTTAGCCCCCGGGAGCTCCTACGAGCAGTACTTC. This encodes CASSLAPGSSYEQYF.

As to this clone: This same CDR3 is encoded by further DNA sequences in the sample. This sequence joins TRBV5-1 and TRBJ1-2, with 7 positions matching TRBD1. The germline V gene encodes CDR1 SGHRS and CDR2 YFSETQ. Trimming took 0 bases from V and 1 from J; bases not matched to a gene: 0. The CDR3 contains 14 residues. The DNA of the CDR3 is TGCGCCAGCAGCTTGGACAGGGGTAACTATGGCTACACCTTC. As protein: CASSLDRGNYGYTF.

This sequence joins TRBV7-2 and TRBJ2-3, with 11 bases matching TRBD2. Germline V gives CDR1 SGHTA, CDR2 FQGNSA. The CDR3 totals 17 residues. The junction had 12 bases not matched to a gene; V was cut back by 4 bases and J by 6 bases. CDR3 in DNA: TGTGCCAGCAGCTGGAATTTAGCGGGAGGGCCTCAGGATACGCAGTATTTT. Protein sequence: CASSWNLAGGPQDTQYF.

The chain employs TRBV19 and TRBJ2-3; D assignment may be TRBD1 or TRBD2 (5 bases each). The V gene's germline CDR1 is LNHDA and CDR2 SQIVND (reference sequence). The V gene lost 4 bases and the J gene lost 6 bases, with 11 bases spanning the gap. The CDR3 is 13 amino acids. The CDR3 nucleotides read TGTGCCAGTAGTAGGGGACCTGGGGATACGCAGTATTTT. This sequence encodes CASSRGPGDTQYF.

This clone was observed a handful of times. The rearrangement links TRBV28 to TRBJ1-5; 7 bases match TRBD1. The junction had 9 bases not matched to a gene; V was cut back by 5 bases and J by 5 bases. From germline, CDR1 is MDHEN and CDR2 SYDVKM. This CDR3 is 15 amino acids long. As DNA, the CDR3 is TGTGCCAGCAGTCCGACAGGGATGATGGATCAGCCCCAGCATTTT. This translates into CASSPTGMMDQPQHF. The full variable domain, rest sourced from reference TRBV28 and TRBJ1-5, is DVKVTQSSRYLVKRTGEKVFLECVQDMDHENMFWYRQDPGLGLRLIYFSYDVKMKEKGDIPEGYSVSREKKERFSLILESASTNQTSMYLCASSPTGMMDQPQHFGDGTRLSIL.

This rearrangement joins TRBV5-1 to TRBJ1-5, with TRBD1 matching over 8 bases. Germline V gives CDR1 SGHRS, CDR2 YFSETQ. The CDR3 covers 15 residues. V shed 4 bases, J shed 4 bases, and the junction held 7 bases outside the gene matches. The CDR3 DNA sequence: TGCGCCAGCAGCCAGGGGGCCGGTGGTAATCAGCCCCAGCATTTT. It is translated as CASSQGAGGNQPQHF.

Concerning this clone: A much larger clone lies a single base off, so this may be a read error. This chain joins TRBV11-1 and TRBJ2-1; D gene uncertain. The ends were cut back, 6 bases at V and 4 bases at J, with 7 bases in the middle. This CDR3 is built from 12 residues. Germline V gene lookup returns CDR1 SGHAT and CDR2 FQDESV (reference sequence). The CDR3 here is CASSGDYNEQFF. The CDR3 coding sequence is TGTGCCAGCAGTGGGGATTACAATGAGCAGTTCTTC.

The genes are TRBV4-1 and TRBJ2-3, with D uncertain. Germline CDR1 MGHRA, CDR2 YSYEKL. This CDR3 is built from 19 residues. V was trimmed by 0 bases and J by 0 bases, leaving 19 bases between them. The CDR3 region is CASSQDPTGRPLSTDTQYF. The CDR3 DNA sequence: TGCGCCAGCAGCCAAGATCCCACGGGCAGACCGCTAAGCACAGATACGCAGTATTTT.

CDR3 residues: CASSQRGGFSSGNTIYF. The DNA for the CDR3 is TGTGCCAGCAGCCAGCGGGGAGGGTTCTCTTCTGGAAACACCATATATTTT. V usage is TRBV5-6 and J usage is TRBJ1-3; D not resolved. Trimming cost V 4 bases and J 1 base, with 18 bases left between them. The CDR3 runs 17 residues. Germline CDR1 SGHDT, CDR2 YYEEEE.

The CDR3 protein is CSANWYNEQFF. As DNA, the CDR3 is TGCAGTGCTAATTGGTACAATGAGCAGTTCTTC. The rearrangement joins TRBV20-1 to TRBJ2-1, with no clear D. Trimming shortened V by 4 bases and J by 4 bases, and 5 bases separated the two germline ends. This CDR3 has 11 residues. Germline lookup yields CDR1 DFQATT and CDR2 SNEGSKA (reference sequence).